The 30 T cell receptor beta chains reported below all come from one sample, sequenced in a study of blood T cell repertoires in COVID-19. Data came from immunoSEQ multiplex PCR; TCRdb stores just in-frame clones and leaves some out. This table has some 400,000 clones, around nine tenths appearing once. Sequenced sample: peripheral blood. These receptors originate from a human donor in a cohort sampled during active COVID-19.

The genes are TRBV27 and TRBJ2-1, with 7 bases fitting TRBD1. The CDR3 has 15 residues. V lost 0 bases and J lost 5; bases outside the gene matches: 4. Germline V gene sequence: CDR1 MNHEY, CDR2 SMNVEV (reference sequence). CDR3 region: CASSLSSDRDNEQFF. CDR3 DNA: TGTGCCAGCAGTTTATCGTCAGACAGGGACAATGAGCAGTTCTTC.

The V and J genes are TRBV19 and TRBJ1-5; D is perhaps TRBD1 (6 bases). The CDR3 has 14 amino acids. Germline CDR1 LNHDA, CDR2 SQIVND (reference sequence). The ends were cut back, 4 bases at V and 3 bases at J, with 10 bases in the middle. CDR3: CASSRTVLNQPQHF. The CDR3 region has the DNA TGTGCCAGTAGTAGGACAGTCCTCAATCAGCCCCAGCATTTT.

The chain recombines TRBV2 with TRBJ2-5; 8 bases match TRBD1. This CDR3 spans 15 amino acids. The germline V gene has CDR1 SNHLY and CDR2 FYNNEI. J lost 4 bases, V lost 5 bases, and 9 bases had no gene match. The CDR3 sequence is CASSLQGVTGETQYF. DNA for the CDR3: TGTGCCAGCAGTTTACAGGGGGTAACGGGAGAGACCCAGTACTTC.

The gene calls are TRBV28 and TRBJ2-7; D remains ambiguous. Trimming removed 2 bases at V and 7 bases at J, with 12 bases between. The CDR3 is 13 residues long. Germline V gene lookup returns CDR1 MDHEN and CDR2 SYDVKM. CDR3 in amino acids: CASSLAAQREQYF. CDR3 in DNA: TGTGCCAGCAGTTTAGCGGCCCAACGAGAGCAGTACTTC.

The rearrangement joins TRBV5-6 to TRBJ1-1; D remains ambiguous. CDR3 length: 16 amino acids. Germline CDR1 is SGHDT and CDR2 is YYEEEE. Trimming pared 0 bases from V and 1 base from J, leaving 13 bases between. CDR3 nucleotide sequence: TGTGCCAGCAGCTTGGTTTCTAGCAGAGCGAACACTGAAGCTTTCTTT. Translating it yields CASSLVSSRANTEAFF.

The chain has TRBV15 and TRBJ2-1; TRBD2 matches 9 bases. There are 17 residues in the CDR3. V gave up 7 bases and J gave up 9 bases; unmatched junction bases: 19. Germline loops: CDR1 LNHNV, CDR2 YYDKDF (reference sequence). This chain's CDR3 is CATNPTGWRGGLSEQFF. The CDR3 DNA is TGTGCCACCAACCCAACTGGTTGGCGGGGGGGCCTCAGTGAGCAGTTCTTC.

The rearrangement uses TRBV7-3 and TRBJ2-1; the D gene is possibly TRBD2 (6 bases). With 3 bases removed from V and 12 bases from J, the gap between germline ends came to 18 bases. The V gene's germline CDR1 is SGHTA and CDR2 FQGTGA. The CDR3 spans 14 residues. The CDR3 loop reads CASSLGLPYQRQFF. Written as DNA, the CDR3 is TGTGCCAGCAGCTTGGGACTTCCTTACCAAAGGCAGTTCTTC.

The chain combines TRBV18 with TRBJ2-2; 7 bases agree with TRBD1. The CDR3 has 15 amino acids. CDR1 is KGHSH and CDR2 is LQKENI in the germline V gene. Trimming cost V 0 bases and J 3 bases; bases outside gene matches: 1. CDR3 in amino acids: CASSPPQGDTGELFF. DNA for the CDR3: TGTGCCAGCTCACCACCCCAGGGGGACACCGGGGAGCTGTTTTTT.

The chain recombines TRBV5-5 with TRBJ1-3; 10 bases fit TRBD1. The J segment lost 4 bases and the V segment lost 4 bases, leaving 5 bases of the junction unmatched. The CDR3 is made up of 15 amino acids. In germline, CDR1 is SGHKS, CDR2 YYEKEE (reference sequence). In DNA, the CDR3 is TGTGCCAGCAGCGCTGGACAGGGGGGAGGAAACACCATATATTTT. It yields the protein CASSAGQGGGNTIYF.

The chain is built from TRBV6-2 or TRBV6-3 and TRBJ2-3, with TRBD2 matching 7 bases. Per the germline V gene, CDR1 is MNHEY and CDR2 is SVGEGT. There are 17 residues in the CDR3. Losses at the gene ends were 2 bases for V and 6 bases for J; bases not matched to a gene: 14. The CDR3 here is CASSYPNWAGVPDTQYF. DNA for the CDR3: TGTGCCAGCAGTTACCCCAACTGGGCGGGAGTCCCCGATACGCAGTATTTT.

This rearrangement joins TRBV5-1 to TRBJ2-7; D is possibly TRBD2 (6 bases). CDR3 length: 14 amino acids. CDR1 SGHRS and CDR2 YFSETQ come from the germline V gene. Deletions cut 0 bases from V and 2 bases from J, with 9 bases between. The CDR3 reads CASSLAGTAYEQYF. CDR3 bases: TGCGCCAGCAGCTTGGCTGGGACTGCCTACGAGCAGTACTTC.

The rearrangement links TRBV15 to TRBJ1-6; 7 positions match TRBD1. Trimming removed 5 bases from V and 11 bases from J; junction bases left unmatched: 12. Germline CDR1 LNHNV, CDR2 YYDKDF (reference sequence). The CDR3 has 15 amino acids. CDR3 DNA sequence: TGTGCCACCAGCGGGGGGAGAGGGGGCACGGCACCCCTCCACTTT. This gives the protein CATSGGRGGTAPLHF.

The chain recombines TRBV18 with TRBJ2-7; 9 nucleotides line up with TRBD1. The V and J ends lost 4 bases and 3 bases, in that order; junction bases with no gene match: 13. Germline V gene sequence: CDR1 KGHSH, CDR2 LQKENI. This CDR3 has 17 residues. The CDR3 loop is CASSLTATRDRVYEQYF. The CDR3 DNA reads as TGTGCCAGCTCACTTACTGCGACCCGGGACAGGGTCTACGAGCAGTACTTC. The full variable domain, its missing parts supplied by reference TRBV18 and TRBJ2-7, is NAGVMQNPRHLVRRRGQEARLRCSPMKGHSHVYWYRQLPEEGLKFMVYLQKENIIDESGMPKERFSAEFPKEGPSILRIQQVVRGDSAAYFCASSLTATRDRVYEQYFGPGTRLTVT.

Worth noting for this clone: Other DNA sequences in this sample translate to the same CDR3. V usage is TRBV19 and J usage is TRBJ1-1; 10 nucleotides align to TRBD1. Per the germline V gene, CDR1 is LNHDA and CDR2 is SQIVND (reference sequence). V gave up 6 bases and J gave up 4 bases; unmatched junction bases: 2. CDR3 length: 13 amino acids. CDR3 in amino acids: CASSRDRGTEAFF. The CDR3 coding sequence is TGTGCCAGTAGCCGGGACAGGGGCACTGAAGCTTTCTTT.

The chain recombines TRBV10-3 with TRBJ2-5; 7 bases map to TRBD2. Trimming at V came to 4 bases and at J to 7 bases, leaving 6 bases not matched to a gene. There are 13 residues in the CDR3. Germline CDR1 is ENHRY and CDR2 is SYGVKD. The CDR3: CAISGSPSGTQYF. The CDR3 DNA follows: TGTGCCATCAGTGGTTCGCCTAGCGGGACCCAGTACTTC.

The genes are TRBV9 and TRBJ1-1; 10 bases match TRBD1. The CDR3 contains 15 residues. The germline V gene has CDR1 SGDLS and CDR2 YYNGEE. Trimming removed 5 bases from V and 6 bases from J; junction bases left unmatched: 10. Written as DNA, the CDR3 is TGTGCCAGCAGTCTGGGTGGGACAGGGGCCGCTGAAGCTTTCTTT. It codes for CASSLGGTGAAEAFF.

The V and J genes are TRBV21-1 and TRBJ2-5; the table assigns TRBD2, which was not confirmed against the DNA. TRBV21-1 is a recognized pseudogene. The CDR3 runs 18 residues. The CDR3 reads CASSKGLAVAGVQETQYF. CDR3 nucleotide sequence: TGTGCCAGCAGCAAGGGACTGGCGGTAGCGGGAGTCCAAGAGACCCAGTACTTC.

The chain links TRBV19 to TRBJ2-1, with 8 bases aligning to TRBD2. The CDR3 length is 15 residues. Per the germline V gene, CDR1 is LNHDA and CDR2 is SQIVND (reference sequence). V was pared by 5 bases and J by 9 bases, with 12 bases of the junction left unmatched. The CDR3 region is CASSSSLTSDFEQFF. CDR3 bases: TGTGCCAGTAGTTCTAGTCTGACTAGCGATTTTGAGCAGTTCTTC.

This sequence joins TRBV7-2 and TRBJ2-3, with 12 nucleotides matching TRBD2. Trimming removed 5 bases from V and 6 bases from J; junction bases left unmatched: 9. The CDR3 spans 16 residues. Per germline, CDR1 SGHTA and CDR2 FQGNSA. The chain's CDR3 is CASSLRLAGVGDTQYF. The CDR3 DNA follows: TGTGCCAGCAGCCTGAGACTAGCGGGAGTAGGGGATACGCAGTATTTT.

In this sample, this clone turned up once. The chain links TRBV28 to TRBJ1-5; 7 bases agree with TRBD1. The germline V gene has CDR1 MDHEN and CDR2 SYDVKM. This CDR3 region has 15 residues. V was clipped by 7 bases and J by 2 bases; unmatched bases: 8. The CDR3 nucleotides are TGTGCCAGCACCCTACAGGGGCGCGGCAATCAGCCCCAGCATTTT. Its translation is CASTLQGRGNQPQHF.

The chain is built from TRBV28 and TRBJ2-2; D might be TRBD2 (6 bases). Germline V gives CDR1 MDHEN, CDR2 SYDVKM. The V end lost 6 bases, the J end lost 6 bases, and 11 bases lay between the germline ends. This CDR3 spans 13 amino acids. CDR3: CASSLSGAGELFF. DNA for the CDR3: TGTGCCAGCAGCCTATCGGGGGCCGGGGAGCTGTTTTTT.

The V and J genes are TRBV28 and TRBJ1-1, with TRBD1 identical over 9 bases. V shed 5 bases and J 7 bases; nucleotides not matched to a gene: 5. The CDR3 is 13 amino acids. Germline assignment: CDR1 MDHEN and CDR2 SYDVKM. The CDR3 DNA sequence: TGTGCCAGCAGTCGGGGGGACAGGGATGAAGCTTTCTTT. Protein: CASSRGDRDEAFF.

The CDR3, as DNA: TGTGCCAGCAGTTCAACATATACCGGGACAGGGGTAATTTCCCTTATTCAGCCCCAGCATTTT. Translated: CASSSTYTGTGVISLIQPQHF. The V and J genes are TRBV28 and TRBJ1-5, with TRBD1 matching over 10 bases. V was clipped by 4 bases and J by 6 bases; unmatched bases: 24. Per germline, CDR1 MDHEN and CDR2 SYDVKM. The CDR3 runs 21 residues. The full variable domain, with the rest looked up from reference TRBV28 and TRBJ1-5, is DVKVTQSSRYLVKRTGEKVFLECVQDMDHENMFWYRQDPGLGLRLIYFSYDVKMKEKGDIPEGYSVSREKKERFSLILESASTNQTSMYLCASSSTYTGTGVISLIQPQHFGDGTRLSIL.

The chain joins TRBV10-3 to TRBJ2-7, with 9 bases identical to TRBD2. Trimming took 4 bases from V and 6 from J; bases not matched to a gene: 7. CDR3 length: 14 residues. Germline CDR1 and CDR2: ENHRY and SYGVKD. The CDR3 protein is CAISVAGTSSEQYF. Written as DNA, the CDR3 is TGTGCCATCAGTGTAGCCGGGACTAGCAGCGAGCAGTACTTC.

This clone was observed a single time. The CDR3 here is CASSLGVLAGVYNEQFF. As DNA, the CDR3 is TGTGCCAGCAGCTTAGGGGTACTAGCGGGGGTGTACAATGAGCAGTTCTTC. The chain links TRBV11-2 to TRBJ2-1; TRBD2 matches 11 bases. Germline V lookup: CDR1 SGHAT, CDR2 FQNNGV. V lost 1 base to trimming and J lost 4 bases; unmatched junction nucleotides: 6. The CDR3 extends over 17 amino acids.

This clone was seen a handful of times. J is TRBJ1-1 and V is TRBV11-2; 11 nucleotides agree with TRBD1. The trim removed 3 bases at V and 5 bases at J, leaving 8 bases unmatched. The CDR3 has 16 amino acids. CDR1 SGHAT and CDR2 FQNNGV come from the germline V gene. CDR3 DNA: TGTGCCAGCAGCTTCGGGACAGGGGGAGGCAGGACTGAAGCTTTCTTT. This codes for CASSFGTGGGRTEAFF.

This clone was counted once. The chain couples TRBV2 to TRBJ1-3, with 7 bases identical to TRBD1. Germline trimming cut 2 bases from V and 0 bases from J; bases unmatched to any gene: 7. This CDR3 is 17 amino acids long. Germline V gives CDR1 SNHLY, CDR2 FYNNEI. The DNA for the CDR3 is TGTGCCAGCAGTGAATCCTCCGGGACAGTCTCTGGAAACACCATATATTTT. This codes for CASSESSGTVSGNTIYF.

The V gene is TRBV19, the J gene TRBJ2-7, with TRBD1 identical over 11 bases. Per germline, CDR1 LNHDA and CDR2 SQIVND (reference sequence). With V trimmed by 4 bases and J by 2 bases, 4 bases remained unmatched. The CDR3 consists of 15 residues. The CDR3 sequence is CASSKGTGGTYEQYF. CDR3 DNA sequence: TGTGCCAGTAGTAAAGGGACAGGGGGGACCTACGAGCAGTACTTC.

The sample holds a few counts of this clone. The chain employs TRBV30 and TRBJ2-2; 12 nucleotides align to TRBD2. Looked up from germline, CDR1 is GTSNPN and CDR2 is SVGIG (reference sequence). CDR3 length equals 18 residues. Trimming cost V 4 bases and J 1 base; bases outside gene matches: 10. The CDR3 here is CAWIGGVLAGGNTGELFF. The CDR3 coding sequence is TGTGCCTGGATTGGGGGGGTACTAGCGGGAGGGAACACCGGGGAGCTGTTTTTT.

The chain recombines TRBV6-2 or TRBV6-3 with TRBJ2-3; 10 bases map to TRBD2. The V and J ends lost 2 bases and 9 bases, in that order; junction bases with no gene match: 5. The CDR3 is made up of 14 amino acids. Germline V CDR1 and CDR2: MNHEY, SVGEGT. For the CDR3, the DNA is TGTGCCAGCAGTTACCTGGCTAGCGGGGGCACGCAGTATTTT. As protein: CASSYLASGGTQYF.